The 26 T cell receptor beta chains listed next were all sequenced from one sample in a study of identical twins. TCRdb re-called the 5' RACE reads through MiXCR, storing one row per CDR3 protein. The sample holds fewer than 550,000 distinct CDR3 sequences, roughly an eighth seen once. The same data also went into a second study, on yellow fever vaccine responses in identical twins.

Specimen: CD4+ T cells sorted from blood. These receptors all stem from a woman aged 18 to 35 in good health.

The J gene is TRBJ2-2, the V gene TRBV24-1, with 11 nucleotides matching TRBD2. Trimming took 11 bases from V and 2 from J; bases not matched to a gene: 9. CDR3 length: 16 amino acids. Germline values: CDR1 KGHDR, CDR2 SFDVKD. CDR3 nucleotide sequence: TGTGCCAGCACCGGGACTAGCGGAGCTAACACCGGGGAGCTGTTTTTT. It is translated as CASTGTSGANTGELFF.

This chain joins TRBV5-1 and TRBJ2-3; TRBD1 agrees at 9 bases. V trimming: 4 bases; J trimming: 2 bases; junction bases outside the gene matches: 14. The CDR3 contains 18 residues. Looked up from germline, CDR1 is SGHRS and CDR2 is YFSETQ. The CDR3 region is CASSRGQRTGAYTDTQYF. CDR3 sequence (DNA): TGCGCCAGCAGCCGGGGTCAAAGGACAGGGGCCTACACAGATACGCAGTATTTT.

This clonotype showed up many times. The chain recombines TRBV5-1 with TRBJ2-5; D is unresolved. CDR1 is SGHRS, CDR2 YFSETQ, per germline. Trimming removed 1 base from V and 3 bases from J, with 16 bases in between. CDR3 size: 16 residues. CDR3 nucleotides: TGCGCCAGCAGCTTGCGTCCTGGCGGAAGGGAAGAGACCCAGTACTTC. Protein: CASSLRPGGREETQYF. The full variable domain, completed using reference TRBV5-1 and TRBJ2-5, is KAGVTQTPRYLIKTRGQQVTLSCSPISGHRSVSWYQQTPGQGLQFLFEYFSETQRNKGNFPGRFSGRQFSNSRSEMNVSTLELGDSALYLCASSLRPGGREETQYFGPGTRLLVL.

This clonotype has a count of ten or more. J is TRBJ2-5 and V is TRBV12-3 or TRBV12-4, with a weak D call TRBD2 (7 bases). CDR3 length: 13 amino acids. Trimming took 3 bases from V and 4 from J, leaving 9 bases between them. CDR3 in amino acids: CASSFGGPETQYF. The CDR3, as DNA: TGTGCCAGCAGTTTCGGGGGGCCAGAGACCCAGTACTTC.

The CDR3 protein is CSASDRGQETQYF. The DNA for the CDR3 is TGCAGTGCATCCGACAGGGGGCAAGAGACCCAGTACTTC. The chain links TRBV20-1 to TRBJ2-5, with TRBD1 matching 9 bases. The germline gives CDR1 DFQATT, CDR2 SNEGSKA (reference sequence). The CDR3 extends over 13 amino acids. V trimming: 6 bases; J trimming: 2 bases; junction bases outside the gene matches: 4.

This clonotype was counted many times. The chain links TRBV4-1 to TRBJ2-7; the D gene is possibly TRBD2 (6 bases). The CDR3 is 13 amino acids. V lost 1 base and J lost 8, with 12 bases in between. Germline CDR1 reads MGHRA; CDR2 reads YSYEKL. The CDR3 is CASSQGDSGQQYF. DNA for the CDR3: TGCGCCAGCAGCCAAGGAGATAGCGGCCAGCAGTACTTC.

This clonotype was detected many times. The chain links TRBV20-1 to TRBJ2-3; D possibly corresponds to TRBD2 (5 bases). CDR3 length: 11 amino acids. With 5 bases removed from V and 4 bases from J, the gap between germline ends came to 7 bases. The germline V gene has CDR1 DFQATT and CDR2 SNEGSKA (reference sequence). DNA of the CDR3: TGCAGTGCTCTACTAGCAGATACGCAGTATTTT. Amino acid sequence: CSALLADTQYF.

This clonotype was found a few times. This chain connects TRBV20-1 to TRBJ2-5; tentative D call: TRBD1 (6 bases). Germline values: CDR1 DFQATT, CDR2 SNEGSKA (reference sequence). The V gene lost 6 bases and the J gene lost 0 bases, with 14 bases spanning the gap. CDR3 length equals 14 residues. The CDR3 here is CSARTDLYQETQYF. As DNA, the CDR3 is TGCAGTGCAAGGACAGACTTGTACCAAGAGACCCAGTACTTC.

This clonotype has more than one count but fewer than ten. The chain has TRBV5-6 and TRBJ2-7; maybe TRBD1 (5 bases). V was shortened by 1 base and J by 5 bases, with 10 bases between the two germline ends. CDR3 length: 13 residues. From germline, CDR1 is SGHDT and CDR2 YYEEEE. CDR3 bases: TGTGCCAGCAGCTTGACCAGGGTCCACGAGCAGTACTTC. This translates into CASSLTRVHEQYF.

V is TRBV24-1 and J is TRBJ2-3; 11 bases match TRBD2. Per the germline V gene, CDR1 is KGHDR and CDR2 is SFDVKD. This CDR3 region has 17 residues. The trim removed 6 bases at V and 0 bases at J, leaving 7 bases unmatched. CDR3 nucleotides: TGTGCCACCAGTCCCGGACTAGCGGGCGATAGCACAGATACGCAGTATTTT. It codes for CATSPGLAGDSTDTQYF.

This clonotype was observed many times. V gene TRBV20-1 combines with J gene TRBJ2-7; 8 bases align to TRBD2. The CDR3 has 13 amino acids. Germline V gene lookup returns CDR1 DFQATT and CDR2 SNEGSKA (reference sequence). The V and J ends lost 5 bases and 7 bases, in that order; junction bases with no gene match: 10. As DNA, the CDR3 is TGCAGTGCTGAAACTAGCGGAAGATGGGAGCAGTACTTC. Translation: CSAETSGRWEQYF.

The J gene is TRBJ2-7, the V gene TRBV28; no clear D. The germline V and J ends were trimmed by 8 bases and 6 bases, with 14 bases remaining between them. In germline, CDR1 is MDHEN, CDR2 SYDVKM. The CDR3 loop spans 12 amino acids. CDR3 DNA: TGTGCCAGCCTCCAGGTAGCCTCCGAGCAGTACTTC. It codes for CASLQVASEQYF.

This clonotype was counted between two and nine times. The genes are TRBV5-1 and TRBJ2-2; no reliable D call. Germline CDR1 reads SGHRS; CDR2 reads YFSETQ. The V gene lost 6 bases and the J gene lost 0 bases, with 9 bases spanning the gap. The CDR3 covers 14 residues. CDR3 nucleotides: TGCGCCAGCAAAGTCGGCTCGAACACCGGGGAGCTGTTTTTT. Protein product: CASKVGSNTGELFF.

This clonotype was picked up a small number of times. This chain uses TRBV2 with TRBJ2-1; weak D call: TRBD2 (6 bases). Trimming pared 6 bases from V and 6 bases from J, leaving 18 bases between. The CDR3 is 15 residues long. Germline V gives CDR1 SNHLY, CDR2 FYNNEI. The CDR3 bases are TGTGCCAGCAGCAATATAGCGGCCAGAGGCAATGAGCAGTTCTTC. Its protein product is CASSNIAARGNEQFF.

This clonotype has ten or more counts. The chain carries TRBV12-3 or TRBV12-4 and TRBJ2-5; 11 nucleotides agree with TRBD1. The CDR3 length is 15 residues. After removal of 4 bases from V and 5 bases from J, the junction contained 6 bases not matched to a gene. Written as DNA, the CDR3 is TGTGCCAGCAGTTCTAGGACAGGGGGCTCGGAGACCCAGTACTTC. As protein: CASSSRTGGSETQYF.

This clonotype appeared a few times. CDR3 DNA: TGCAGTGCTAGAGGCGGGTTCTACAATGAGCAGTTCTTC. Amino acid sequence: CSARGGFYNEQFF. The chain uses TRBV20-1 and TRBJ2-1; D is possibly TRBD2 (5 bases). The CDR3 extends over 13 amino acids. Germline CDR1 reads DFQATT; CDR2 reads SNEGSKA (reference sequence). Trimming stripped 1 base from V and 3 bases from J, with 7 bases between.

This clonotype has just a few counts. The gene calls are TRBV5-1 and TRBJ2-3; tentatively, D is TRBD1 or TRBD2 (5 bases each). V was pared by 5 bases and J by 10 bases, with 11 bases between. The CDR3 spans 11 residues. Germline values: CDR1 SGHRS, CDR2 YFSETQ. The CDR3 region has the DNA TGCGCCAGCAGAAGGGACCTCGCGCAGTATTTT. Translation: CASRRDLAQYF. Full variable domain (outside the CDR3, taken from reference TRBV5-1 and TRBJ2-3): KAGVTQTPRYLIKTRGQQVTLSCSPISGHRSVSWYQQTPGQGLQFLFEYFSETQRNKGNFPGRFSGRQFSNSRSEMNVSTLELGDSALYLCASRRDLAQYFGPGTRLTVL.

The J gene is TRBJ2-7, the V gene TRBV20-1; possibly TRBD1 for D (6 bases). The CDR3 covers 12 residues. Trimming removed 5 bases from V and 3 bases from J, with 11 bases in between. Germline V lookup: CDR1 DFQATT, CDR2 SNEGSKA (reference sequence). The CDR3 DNA sequence: TGCAGTGCTTTGGACAGAAGCTACGAGCAGTACTTC. The encoded protein is CSALDRSYEQYF.

The genes are TRBV5-5 and TRBJ2-1; D call uncertain. V dropped 4 bases and J dropped 5 bases, with 10 bases sitting between them. The CDR3 totals 13 residues. CDR1 SGHKS and CDR2 YYEKEE come from the germline V gene (reference sequence). The DNA for the CDR3 is TGTGCCAGCAGCGATTGGCCAAACAATGAGCAGTTCTTC. This sequence encodes CASSDWPNNEQFF.

This clonotype was seen a few times. This sequence joins TRBV30 and TRBJ2-3; D gene uncertain. V gave up 0 bases and J gave up 0 bases, with 10 bases separating them. CDR1 is GTSNPN, CDR2 SVGIG, per germline (reference sequence). The CDR3 has 15 amino acids. As DNA, the CDR3 is TGTGCCTGGAGTGTATACGGCCCTAGCACAGATACGCAGTATTTT. Translation gives CAWSVYGPSTDTQYF.

V usage is TRBV27 and J usage is TRBJ2-7, with no clear D. Trimming took off 5 bases at V and 0 bases at J, with 14 bases between the two ends. The CDR3 runs to 15 residues. CDR1 and CDR2 from the germline V gene are MNHEY and SMNVEV (reference sequence). The CDR3, as DNA: TGTGCCAGCAGTACTTGGACGGCCAGCTCCTACGAGCAGTACTTC. Protein sequence: CASSTWTASSYEQYF.

V gene TRBV6-4 combines with J gene TRBJ2-5; 7 positions match TRBD2. CDR1 is MRHNA and CDR2 is SNTAGT in the germline V gene. CDR3 length: 13 residues. With V trimmed by 4 bases and J by 4 bases, 3 bases remained unmatched. The CDR3 DNA is TGTGCCAGCAGTGCCAGGGAGGGAGAGACCCAGTACTTC. This sequence encodes CASSAREGETQYF.

This clonotype came up many times. The gene calls are TRBV14 and TRBJ2-2; D not certain. The CDR3 length is 14 residues. Germline V gene sequence: CDR1 SGHDN, CDR2 FVKESK. V was pared by 5 bases and J by 5 bases, with 12 bases between. The CDR3 region is CASSAEWKTGELFF. Here the CDR3 DNA reads TGTGCCAGCAGCGCTGAATGGAAGACCGGGGAGCTGTTTTTT.

This clonotype was detected only a few times. The J gene is TRBJ2-1, the V gene TRBV29-1; D unclear. This CDR3 spans 13 amino acids. V lost 7 bases and J 9 bases, leaving 19 bases between the germline ends. The V gene's germline CDR1 is SQVTM and CDR2 ANQGSEA. CDR3 bases: TGCAGCGGAAATAGCAAGACCCCTATTGAGCAGTTCTTC. Translating gives CSGNSKTPIEQFF.

The CDR3 bases are TGCGCCAGCAGTACCGTAGGGACAGGGGCCTACGAGCAGTACTTC. Translation: CASSTVGTGAYEQYF. The rearrangement uses TRBV10-1 and TRBJ2-7; 10 bases are a match to TRBD1. This CDR3 spans 15 amino acids. V trimming: 5 bases; J trimming: 2 bases; junction bases outside the gene matches: 6. The germline gives CDR1 WNHNN, CDR2 SYGVQD (reference sequence).

This clonotype has at least ten counts. The chain uses TRBV28 and TRBJ2-4; 8 bases map to TRBD2. The CDR3 runs 18 residues. In germline, CDR1 is MDHEN, CDR2 SYDVKM. The ends lost 3 bases at V and 5 bases at J; junction bases unmatched: 15. As DNA, the CDR3 is TGTGCCAGCAGTTTTTTCGGTAGCGGGGTAAACCCTCAAAACATTCAGTACTTC. Translating gives CASSFFGSGVNPQNIQYF.